The rows below give T cell receptor beta chains drawn from one sample of a study of Ad26.COV2.S vaccination and SARS-CoV-2 variants. Some clones are missing from TCRdb's copy, which holds only in-frame ones; the method was immunoSEQ multiplex PCR. Among about 470,000 clones listed, about 90% were seen once. Specimen: peripheral blood, collected in a trial of Ad26.COV2.S vaccine versus placebo. These receptors were taken from a person between 18 and 65 years old who received the Ad26.COV2.S COVID-19 vaccine or a placebo. Each CDR3 is given with its conserved first and last residue. The D gene is left open where the match is weak. The size of a clone is reported for some rows only, either as once, few or many, or as a class for expanded clones.

j_call: TRBJ1-4
v_call: TRBV7-2
d_call: TRBD1
clone_size: NA
cdr3_nt: TGTGCCAGCAGCTCCGGATCGACAGGGAGGGGTGAAAAACTGTTTTTT
cdr3_aa: CASSSGSTGRGEKLFF

j_call: TRBJ1-2
v_call: TRBV15
d_call: NA
clone_size: once
cdr3_nt: TGTGCCACCAGCAGAGATGGGGCTAACTATGGCTACACCTTC
cdr3_aa: CATSRDGANYGYTF

j_call: TRBJ1-5
v_call: TRBV7-9
d_call: NA
clone_size: NA
cdr3_nt: TGTGCCAGCAGCTTGGGATCATATAGCAATCAGCCCCAGCATTTT
cdr3_aa: CASSLGSYSNQPQHF

j_call: TRBJ2-1
v_call: TRBV7-2
d_call: NA
clone_size: NA
cdr3_nt: TGTGCCAGCACCGAACAGCCCCGTTGGGGCAATGAGCAGTTCTTC
cdr3_aa: CASTEQPRWGNEQFF

j_call: TRBJ2-3
v_call: TRBV15
d_call: NA
clone_size: NA
cdr3_nt: TGTGCCACCAGTGACGTGGGGGTTGGCACAGATACGCAGTATTTT
cdr3_aa: CATSDVGVGTDTQYF

j_call: TRBJ2-3
v_call: TRBV3-1/TRBV3-2
d_call: NA
clone_size: NA
cdr3_nt: TGTGCCAGCAGCCAAGGTCGTGGCAGTAGGACAGATACGCAGTATTTT
cdr3_aa: CASSQGRGSRTDTQYF

j_call: TRBJ2-4
v_call: TRBV5-4
d_call: NA
clone_size: NA
cdr3_nt: TGTGCCAGCAGCTTGGGGAAGGGGGGTTACATTCAGTACTTC
cdr3_aa: CASSLGKGGYIQYF

j_call: TRBJ2-5
v_call: TRBV7-8
d_call: NA
clone_size: NA
cdr3_nt: TGTGCCAGCAGCCCTGGGGAGACCCAGTACTTC
cdr3_aa: CASSPGETQYF

j_call: TRBJ2-2
v_call: TRBV13
d_call: NA
clone_size: NA
cdr3_nt: TGTGCCAGCAGCCAAAGTACCGGGGAGCTGTTTTTT
cdr3_aa: CASSQSTGELFF

j_call: TRBJ2-7
v_call: TRBV4-1
d_call: NA
clone_size: few
cdr3_nt: TGCGCCAGCAGCCAAGAGTCACGGAAAGCCTACGAGCAGTACTTC
cdr3_aa: CASSQESRKAYEQYF

j_call: TRBJ2-2
v_call: TRBV14
d_call: TRBD2
clone_size: NA
cdr3_nt: TGTGCCAGCAGCCAAGTGTCGGGACTAGTGTACACCGGGGAGCTGTTTTTT
cdr3_aa: CASSQVSGLVYTGELFF

j_call: TRBJ1-5
v_call: TRBV20-1
d_call: NA
clone_size: NA
cdr3_nt: TGCAGTGCTAGTCCCAGGGAAAGCAATCAGCCCCAGCATTTT
cdr3_aa: CSASPRESNQPQHF

j_call: TRBJ2-1
v_call: TRBV7-9
d_call: NA
clone_size: NA
cdr3_nt: TGTGCCAGCAGCTCGTCGCAGTTCTTC
cdr3_aa: CASSSSQFF

j_call: TRBJ2-3
v_call: TRBV19
d_call: NA
clone_size: NA
cdr3_nt: TGTGCCAGTAGTATGGCGGGGGCAATGGGCACAGATACGCAGTATTTT
cdr3_aa: CASSMAGAMGTDTQYF

j_call: TRBJ2-1
v_call: TRBV7-3
d_call: NA
clone_size: NA
cdr3_nt: TGTGCCAGCAGCTTGCTAGCAGGCTCCTACAATGAGCAGTTCTTC
cdr3_aa: CASSLLAGSYNEQFF

j_call: TRBJ2-1
v_call: TRBV5-1
d_call: NA
clone_size: NA
cdr3_nt: TGCGCCAGCAGCCTGATTACTACAGGGCTGAATGAGCAGTTCTTC
cdr3_aa: CASSLITTGLNEQFF

j_call: TRBJ1-1
v_call: TRBV19
d_call: TRBD1
clone_size: once
cdr3_nt: TGTGCCAGTAGTATTTCCGGACAGGGACCTGAAGCTTTCTTT
cdr3_aa: CASSISGQGPEAFF

j_call: TRBJ2-5
v_call: TRBV4-3
d_call: TRBD2
clone_size: NA
cdr3_nt: TGCGCCAGCAGCCAAGGACTAGCCGAAGTACTACAAGAGACCCAGTACTTC
cdr3_aa: CASSQGLAEVLQETQYF

j_call: TRBJ1-2
v_call: TRBV25-1
d_call: NA
clone_size: once
cdr3_nt: TGTGCCAGCCGACGGGGGGCGCTTGGCTACACCTTC
cdr3_aa: CASRRGALGYTF

j_call: TRBJ2-3
v_call: TRBV7-9
d_call: TRBD2
clone_size: NA
cdr3_nt: TGTGCCAGCAGCTTAGTAGCGGGAAAAACAGATACGCAGTATTTT
cdr3_aa: CASSLVAGKTDTQYF

j_call: TRBJ2-2
v_call: TRBV7-9
d_call: NA
clone_size: few
cdr3_nt: TGTGCCAGCAGCTTAGCAGGGTTCGACACCGGGGAGCTGTTTTTT
cdr3_aa: CASSLAGFDTGELFF

j_call: TRBJ2-6
v_call: TRBV6-5
d_call: NA
clone_size: NA
cdr3_nt: TGTGCCAGCAGGCAGGGGTCTGGGGCCAACGTCCTGACTTTC
cdr3_aa: CASRQGSGANVLTF

j_call: TRBJ2-6
v_call: TRBV2
d_call: NA
clone_size: NA
cdr3_nt: TGTGCCAGCAAGAAGACTGGGGCCAACGTCCTGACTTTC
cdr3_aa: CASKKTGANVLTF

j_call: TRBJ2-5
v_call: TRBV15
d_call: NA
clone_size: NA
cdr3_nt: TGTGCCACCAGCAGAGGGTCGAGGGATTCGGAGACCCAGTACTTC
cdr3_aa: CATSRGSRDSETQYF

j_call: TRBJ2-7
v_call: TRBV3-1/TRBV3-2
d_call: NA
clone_size: NA
cdr3_nt: TGTGCCAGCAGCCACGCATTTGGCCGGGGCGAGCAGTACTTC
cdr3_aa: CASSHAFGRGEQYF

j_call: TRBJ2-5
v_call: TRBV7-8
d_call: NA
clone_size: NA
cdr3_nt: TGTGCCAGCAGCTCCCCTATTGAGACAGGAAAAGAGACCCAGTACTTC
cdr3_aa: CASSSPIETGKETQYF

j_call: TRBJ2-5
v_call: TRBV18
d_call: NA
clone_size: NA
cdr3_nt: TGTGCCAGCTCACCACGTTTAGCGCAATTCTTTGGGGAGACCCAGTACTTC
cdr3_aa: CASSPRLAQFFGETQYF

j_call: TRBJ1-5
v_call: TRBV5-5
d_call: NA
clone_size: NA
cdr3_nt: TGTGCCAGCAGCTTGGCCGGGGGACTCCCCGGTCCCAATCAGCCCCAGCATTTT
cdr3_aa: CASSLAGGLPGPNQPQHF

j_call: TRBJ1-5
v_call: TRBV7-9
d_call: TRBD1
clone_size: NA
cdr3_nt: TGTGCCAGCAGCGCACCGGGACAGAGAGATCAGCCCCAGCATTTT
cdr3_aa: CASSAPGQRDQPQHF

j_call: TRBJ1-2
v_call: TRBV27
d_call: NA
clone_size: NA
cdr3_nt: TGTGCCAGCAGATCATCACTGAACTATGGCTACACCTTC
cdr3_aa: CASRSSLNYGYTF

j_call: TRBJ1-6
v_call: TRBV7-9
d_call: NA
clone_size: NA
cdr3_nt: TGTGCCAGCAAGCCGGGGACAACTTATAATTCACCCCTCCACTTT
cdr3_aa: CASKPGTTYNSPLHF

j_call: TRBJ2-4
v_call: TRBV5-1
d_call: TRBD2
clone_size: NA
cdr3_nt: TGCGCCAGCAGGTCCGGACTAGCGTCAAACATTCAGTACTTC
cdr3_aa: CASRSGLASNIQYF

j_call: TRBJ1-1
v_call: TRBV7-9
d_call: NA
clone_size: NA
cdr3_nt: TGTGCCAGCAGCTTAGGATCAAATGAAGCTTTCTTT
cdr3_aa: CASSLGSNEAFF

j_call: TRBJ2-1
v_call: TRBV4-1
d_call: TRBD2
clone_size: NA
cdr3_nt: TGCGCCAGCAGCCAAGCTGGACTAGCGGAGGCGGACAATGAGCAGTTCTTC
cdr3_aa: CASSQAGLAEADNEQFF

j_call: TRBJ1-5
v_call: TRBV5-5
d_call: NA
clone_size: NA
cdr3_nt: TGTGCCAGCAGCTTGGACACCAGGATGTACCAGCCCCAGCATTTT
cdr3_aa: CASSLDTRMYQPQHF

j_call: TRBJ1-5
v_call: TRBV28
d_call: TRBD1
clone_size: NA
cdr3_nt: TGTGCCAGCAACTTACCCACCGGGACAGGCTCTCAGCCCCAGCATTTT
cdr3_aa: CASNLPTGTGSQPQHF

j_call: TRBJ2-7
v_call: TRBV5-1
d_call: NA
clone_size: NA
cdr3_nt: TGCGCCAGCAGCTTGGGGGATGGAGGGGTCTACGAGCAGTACTTC
cdr3_aa: CASSLGDGGVYEQYF

j_call: TRBJ2-2
v_call: TRBV24-1
d_call: NA
clone_size: NA
cdr3_nt: TGTGCCACCAGTGATTTGGAAGACGGCACCGGGGAGCTGTTTTTT
cdr3_aa: CATSDLEDGTGELFF

j_call: TRBJ2-3
v_call: TRBV13
d_call: NA
clone_size: NA
cdr3_nt: TGTGCCAGCAGCAACCCTAGCGAGAGCACAGATACGCAGTATTTT
cdr3_aa: CASSNPSESTDTQYF

j_call: TRBJ1-5
v_call: TRBV27
d_call: NA
clone_size: NA
cdr3_nt: TGTGCCAGCAGTTTTTCGGACAATCAGCCCCAGCATTTT
cdr3_aa: CASSFSDNQPQHF

j_call: TRBJ2-7
v_call: TRBV10-3
d_call: TRBD2
clone_size: NA
cdr3_nt: TGTGCCATCAGACGGACTAGCGGATCCTACGAGCAGTACTTC
cdr3_aa: CAIRRTSGSYEQYF

j_call: TRBJ1-6
v_call: TRBV28
d_call: TRBD1
clone_size: few
cdr3_nt: TGTGCCAGCCTGACGGGGACAGCCAATTCACCCCTCCACTTT
cdr3_aa: CASLTGTANSPLHF

j_call: TRBJ1-2
v_call: TRBV7-2
d_call: NA
clone_size: once
cdr3_nt: TGTGCCAGCAGCTTATTGGGCAGGGAGTATGGCTACACCTTC
cdr3_aa: CASSLLGREYGYTF